This record looks at one TCR beta chain sequence and its context. Its antigen is still unknown. Generated by immunoSEQ multiplex PCR, the TCRdb table keeps only in-frame clones and is missing some. This sample carries over 45,000 clones, 70% to 90% of them seen once, and the ten largest clones take 2%. The sample originates from a study of T cell responses to AZD1222 COVID-19 vaccine. Study-level findings and limits: Dominant at 160-218 and 743-854, vaccine-associated CD4 TCRs also spanned spike. The study identified only a handful of AZD1222 recipients as seropositive at baseline.

Germline assignment: CDR1 LNHDA and CDR2 SQIVND (reference sequence). This CDR3 has 13 amino acids. J gave up 11 bases and V 6 bases, and 12 bases lay outside the gene matches. This specimen consisted of peripheral blood, obtained on day 0 of AZD1222 vaccination. This TCR derives from an adult in good health. The chain links TRBV19 to TRBJ1-2; 7 bases are shared with TRBD1. CDR3 amino acids: CASRSRDRDRYTF. CDR3 bases: TGTGCCAGTAGGAGCCGGGACAGAGACCGGTACACCTTC.